Each of the 4 T cell receptor beta chains below was sequenced from the same sample in a study of blood T cells in healthy people across ages. Alongside a J-beta primer mix, a sample-barcoded 5' primer served in a second PCR lasting about 7 to 11 cycles. Using its own MiXCR run on the 5' RACE reads, TCRdb lists one record per CDR3 protein. This sample has approximately 850,000 distinct CDR3 sequences; over 45% occur once, and the top ten carry over 20%. Sequenced: blood. Receptors were obtained from a man aged 25 to 40 in good health.

In DNA form, the CDR3 reads TGTGCCAGCAGTCACAGTAGCGGGAGGGCCAATGAGCAGTTCTTC. Translated: CASSHSSGRANEQFF. The chain is built from TRBV6-2 or TRBV6-3 and TRBJ2-1; TRBD2 matches 11 bases. The CDR3 has 15 residues. Germline V gene sequence: CDR1 MNHEY, CDR2 SVGEGT. V lost 5 bases to trimming and J lost 6 bases; unmatched junction nucleotides: 6.

Only a few counts were recorded for this clonotype. The genes are TRBV4-2 and TRBJ2-7; TRBD2 aligns across 8 bases. The J segment lost 0 bases and the V segment lost 0 bases, leaving 4 bases of the junction unmatched. CDR3 size: 16 residues. Germline CDR1 is LGHNA and CDR2 is YNFKEQ. The CDR3 sequence is CASSQDLSGSSYEQYF. The CDR3 DNA sequence: TGTGCCAGCAGCCAAGATCTCAGCGGGAGCTCCTACGAGCAGTACTTC.

The gene calls are TRBV7-9 and TRBJ2-5; unclear D gene. The CDR3 consists of 14 residues. V dropped 1 base and J dropped 5 bases, with 11 bases sitting between them. The V gene's germline CDR1 is SEHNR and CDR2 FQNEAQ (reference sequence). The chain's CDR3 is CASSLVGPWETQYF. CDR3 sequence (DNA): TGTGCCAGCAGCTTAGTTGGCCCCTGGGAGACCCAGTACTTC.

The chain links TRBV27 to TRBJ2-7, with D unresolved. CDR3 length: 14 amino acids. The ends were cut back, 0 bases at V and 1 base at J, with 7 bases in the middle. Germline CDR1 MNHEY, CDR2 SMNVEV (reference sequence). The CDR3 sequence is CASSLSGKSYEQYF. Here the CDR3 DNA reads TGTGCCAGCAGTTTATCGGGCAAGTCCTACGAGCAGTACTTC.